This TCR beta chain was obtained from a study of blood T cell repertoires in COVID-19 (TCRdb year 2020). The study in broad terms: Collaborator samples came from the United States, Italy and Spain and covered acute and convalescent phases of COVID-19. Where available, HLA class I and class II types were obtained from metadata supplied by the sample provider rather than from assay-based typing. Deeply sampled blood TCRbeta repertoires from subjects exposed to, actively infected with, or recovered from COVID-19 were included in the dataset. Sample metadata almost always included a de-identified subject ID, COVID-19 status, age in years and sex. The repertoires were released in a freely available public database intended as a resource for research on the immune response to SARS-CoV-2. The material from the prospective study consisted of cDNA or gDNA derived from T cells, B-cell-depleted T cells, or PBMCs. The samples were drawn from two sources: the first 160 participants of the ongoing ImmuneRACE study, and 1,200 or so subjects contributed by 6 global collaborators. What the work shows at the level of the full study, not this receptor alone: The amount of clinical and demographic metadata varied by source and participant and was provided uncurated.

Turning to this clone: The target of this receptor is not known. No much larger clone is present one base from it, and per-base qualities are unavailable.

The immunoSEQ Assay, a bias-controlled multiplex PCR, was used to amplify TCRbeta CDR3 regions from genomic DNA. The authors' pipeline ran thus. The number of nucleated cells in each sample was estimated by amplification of reference gene primers within the assay. Sequence reads were collapsed and filtered to measure the absolute abundance of every unique TCRbeta CDR3 rearrangement. For each sample, productive Simpson clonality was calculated by taking the square root of Simpson's diversity index across productive rearrangements. TCRdb mirrors the immuneACCESS table, restricted to in-frame sequences. Some clones are absent from its copies; in checked studies, under half trace to an unresolved V gene, and the reason for the others is unknown. Clone size and the V and J calls come from that table; the DNA yielded D and trimming. The table for this sample lists about 190,000 clones; less than 85% of them were counted only once. The ten largest clones represent roughly 3.2% of the sample.

Participants in the prospective study were aged about 18 to 100 years, lived in 20 to 25 United States geographic areas, and enrolled through a virtual design. Cohort assignment in the prospective study relied on participant-reported clinical history from a screening survey and a study questionnaire. For ImmuneRACE Cohort 3, a participant was defined as recovered based on two consecutive negative NP/OP PCR tests, clearance by a healthcare professional, or resolution of symptoms. In the prospective study, whole blood, serum and a nasopharyngeal or oropharyngeal swab were collected from each participant by mobile phlebotomists. Additional blood draws and questionnaires over an approximately two-month period could optionally be provided by prospective study participants. Before DNA extraction, prospective study blood samples were shipped either frozen or at room temperature. CDR1 and CDR2 were assigned from the germline V gene as SGHVS and FQNEAQ. The CDR3 contains 14 residues, cysteine and phenylalanine counted. The CDR3 DNA has 42 bases and is translated from base 1. V ends up 5 bases short and J 12 bases short, with an unmatched junction base count of 8.

The clonotype was recovered from a woman in her twenties or thirties who had recovered from COVID-19. The chain links TRBV7-8 with TRBJ1-6, and 9 junction bases match TRBD1. Sequencing was performed on PBMCs or T cells enriched from blood (not recorded which). The sequence in DNA is TGTGCCAGCAGCCTAACGGACAGGGGCAAACCCCTCCACTTT. Its protein product is CASSLTDRGKPLHF. Where the CDR3 stops, the reference TRBV7-8 and TRBJ1-6 genes take over; the full variable domain is GAGVSQSPRYKVAKRGQDVALRCDPISGHVSLFWYQQALGQGPEFLTYFQNEAQLDKSGLPSDRFFAERPEGSVSTLKIQRTQQEDSAVYLCASSLTDRGKPLHFGNGTRLTVT.